Below are 27 T cell receptor beta chains sequenced from a single sample in a study of T cell responses to AZD1222 COVID-19 vaccine. This table comes from immunoSEQ multiplex PCR, and its TCRdb copy is limited to in-frame clones, with some not included. The repertoire has 90,000 to 150,000 clones, 80% to 90% of them found once; the top ten carry around 8%. Sample: peripheral blood, taken on day 0 of AZD1222 vaccination. Receptors originate from an adult in good health.

V usage is TRBV5-1 and J usage is TRBJ2-3; TRBD2 matches 8 bases. The germline gives CDR1 SGHRS, CDR2 YFSETQ. The CDR3 length is 16 residues. V lost 1 base, J lost 1 base, and 5 bases stayed unmatched. The CDR3 DNA reads TGCGCCAGCAGCTTGAGTGGGACTAGAGGCACAGATACGCAGTATTTT. Protein sequence: CASSLSGTRGTDTQYF.

V and J are TRBV4-2 and TRBJ1-5; no reliable D call. Germline V gives CDR1 LGHNA, CDR2 YNFKEQ. Trimming left V 2 bases short and J 0 bases short, with 11 bases between. The CDR3 contains 16 residues. This CDR3 is CASSQLEADSNQPQHF. The CDR3 DNA reads as TGTGCCAGCAGCCAACTCGAGGCAGATAGCAATCAGCCCCAGCATTTT.

V and J are TRBV5-1 and TRBJ1-5; 12 nucleotides line up with TRBD1. Germline V gene lookup returns CDR1 SGHRS and CDR2 YFSETQ. This CDR3 is built from 15 residues. The V segment lost 4 bases and the J segment 9 bases; nucleotides outside the gene matches: 8. CDR3 region: CASSHRDRGLRPQHF. The CDR3 bases are TGCGCCAGCAGCCACCGGGACAGGGGGCTTCGGCCCCAGCATTTT.

The CDR3 bases are TGTGCCAGTAGTAGGGGACAGGGGAATGAAAAACTGTTTTTT. Its translation: CASSRGQGNEKLFF. This chain connects TRBV19 to TRBJ1-4, with TRBD1 identical over 10 bases. This CDR3 is built from 14 residues. Trimming at V came to 4 bases and at J to 5 bases, leaving 1 base not matched to a gene. CDR1 and CDR2 (germline): LNHDA, SQIVND (reference sequence).

This sequence joins TRBV28 and TRBJ2-2, with TRBD2 as a possible D gene (5 bases). Trimming removed 7 bases from V and 0 bases from J, with 18 bases in between. Germline values: CDR1 MDHEN, CDR2 SYDVKM. The CDR3 extends over 17 amino acids. The CDR3 DNA follows: TGTGCCAGCATTGGCCGGTCCGGAGGATCGAACACCGGGGAGCTGTTTTTT. It is translated as CASIGRSGGSNTGELFF.

The table lists this clone with a count of one. The rearrangement uses TRBV9 and TRBJ2-3; the D gene could be TRBD1 or TRBD2 (5 bases each). The CDR3 runs to 14 residues. Germline CDR1 SGDLS, CDR2 YYNGEE. V was trimmed by 2 bases and J by 4 bases, leaving 11 bases between them. The CDR3 protein is CASSVFGDADTQYF. DNA for the CDR3: TGTGCCAGCAGCGTTTTTGGGGACGCAGATACGCAGTATTTT.

This clone was recorded only once. The chain uses TRBV18 and TRBJ2-7, with a tentative D call TRBD2 (6 bases). The V gene's germline CDR1 is KGHSH and CDR2 LQKENI. Trimming took off 2 bases at V and 1 base at J, with 15 bases between the two ends. The CDR3 has 16 residues. CDR3 DNA: TGTGCCAGCTCACCAGAATCAGGGACTCGATCCTACGAGCAGTACTTC. Residues: CASSPESGTRSYEQYF.

This clone was seen only once. CDR3 loop: CASSLAPGQASPLHF. The CDR3 bases are TGCGCCAGCAGCTTGGCCCCAGGACAGGCTTCACCCCTCCACTTT. The chain uses TRBV5-1 and TRBJ1-6; 7 bases map to TRBD1. Germline values: CDR1 SGHRS, CDR2 YFSETQ. Trimming cost V 0 bases and J 9 bases; bases outside gene matches: 6. The CDR3 has 15 residues.

This chain links TRBV5-1 with TRBJ2-7, with D tentatively TRBD2 (6 bases). Per the germline V gene, CDR1 is SGHRS and CDR2 is YFSETQ. The CDR3 is 15 amino acids. Trimming removed 0 bases from V and 2 bases from J, with 12 bases in between. This CDR3 reads CASSLAGSGTYEQYF. CDR3 DNA sequence: TGCGCCAGCAGCTTGGCCGGTAGCGGAACCTACGAGCAGTACTTC.

V is TRBV5-1 and J is TRBJ2-1, with TRBD2 matching over 7 bases. Trimming took 4 bases from V and 1 from J; bases not matched to a gene: 14. Germline values: CDR1 SGHRS, CDR2 YFSETQ. The CDR3 is made up of 18 amino acids. The CDR3 region has the DNA TGCGCCAGCAGCCCTCAGGGTAAGCGGGATGAGTCCTACAATGAGCAGTTCTTC. This codes for CASSPQGKRDESYNEQFF. The entire variable domain, with the rest obtained from reference TRBV5-1 and TRBJ2-1, is as follows: KAGVTQTPRYLIKTRGQQVTLSCSPISGHRSVSWYQQTPGQGLQFLFEYFSETQRNKGNFPGRFSGRQFSNSRSEMNVSTLELGDSALYLCASSPQGKRDESYNEQFFGPGTRLTVL.

This chain joins TRBV29-1 and TRBJ2-1; possibly TRBD1 or TRBD2 for D (6 bases each). V was cut by 0 bases and J by 4 bases, with 16 bases left in between. There are 16 residues in the CDR3. Per germline, CDR1 SQVTM and CDR2 ANQGSEA. CDR3 sequence: CSVEDPTPGAYNEQFF. DNA for the CDR3: TGCAGCGTTGAAGACCCTACCCCGGGGGCGTACAATGAGCAGTTCTTC.

The V gene is TRBV5-1, the J gene TRBJ1-1, with TRBD1 as a possible D gene (5 bases). Trimming removed 0 bases from V and 3 bases from J, with 18 bases in between. The CDR3 totals 17 residues. Germline CDR1 is SGHRS and CDR2 is YFSETQ. The CDR3 coding sequence is TGCGCCAGCAGCTTGGCCGGAGGCAGAGGGGTTGACACTGAAGCTTTCTTT. Protein sequence: CASSLAGGRGVDTEAFF. Together with reference TRBV5-1 and TRBJ1-1, the CDR3 gives the full variable domain: KAGVTQTPRYLIKTRGQQVTLSCSPISGHRSVSWYQQTPGQGLQFLFEYFSETQRNKGNFPGRFSGRQFSNSRSEMNVSTLELGDSALYLCASSLAGGRGVDTEAFFGQGTRLTVV.

The chain employs TRBV28 and TRBJ1-2; no definite D call. Trimming removed 3 bases from V and 1 base from J, with 12 bases in between. There are 15 residues in the CDR3. Germline-derived CDR1 and CDR2 are MDHEN and SYDVKM. This chain's CDR3 is CASSFVTTLNYGYTF. The DNA of the CDR3 is TGTGCCAGCAGTTTTGTGACGACCCTTAACTATGGCTACACCTTC.

This clone was seen only a few times. The chain links TRBV30 to TRBJ2-1, with 7 bases that match TRBD1. The trim removed 2 bases at V and 4 bases at J, leaving 8 bases unmatched. The CDR3 runs 15 residues. Germline V gene lookup returns CDR1 GTSNPN and CDR2 SVGIG (reference sequence). CDR3 in DNA: TGTGCCTGGAGTCGGGACAGCGGACAGTACAATGAGCAGTTCTTC. Amino acid sequence: CAWSRDSGQYNEQFF.

The chain is built from TRBV28 and TRBJ2-3; 11 bases are a match to TRBD2. The CDR3 consists of 16 residues. V trimming: 2 bases; J trimming: 2 bases; junction bases outside the gene matches: 3. CDR1 and CDR2 from the germline V gene are MDHEN and SYDVKM. In DNA, the CDR3 is TGTGCCAGCAGTTTAACTAGCGGGGGTTTCACAGATACGCAGTATTTT. This codes for CASSLTSGGFTDTQYF.

The CDR3 is CASSLAPTGGYGYTF. In nucleotides, the CDR3 is TGTGCCAGCAGCTTGGCGCCAACGGGCGGCTATGGCTACACCTTC. V is TRBV5-6 and J is TRBJ1-2; D unresolved. This CDR3 is built from 15 residues. CDR1 is SGHDT, CDR2 YYEEEE, per germline. V lost 0 bases to trimming and J lost 4 bases, with 13 bases between them. The full variable domain, in which reference TRBV5-6 and TRBJ1-2 provide the parts outside the CDR3, is DAGVTQSPTHLIKTRGQQVTLRCSPKSGHDTVSWYQQALGQGPQFIFQYYEEEERQRGNFPDRFSGHQFPNYSSELNVNALLLGDSALYLCASSLAPTGGYGYTFGSGTRLTVV.

The chain employs TRBV6-5 and TRBJ1-5, with D maybe TRBD1 (5 bases). V lost 6 bases and J 7 bases, leaving 19 bases between the germline ends. Germline values: CDR1 MNHEY, CDR2 SVGAGI. This CDR3 contains 15 residues. The CDR3 sequence is CASRRTRGKEQPQHF. The CDR3 DNA is TGTGCCAGCAGGAGGACCCGGGGGAAGGAACAGCCCCAGCATTTT.

The chain carries TRBV28 and TRBJ1-2; TRBD1 aligns across 9 bases. The CDR3 has 15 residues. The germline V gene has CDR1 MDHEN and CDR2 SYDVKM. V was clipped by 6 bases and J by 2 bases; unmatched bases: 7. The CDR3 reads CASSETGQGNYGYTF. In nucleotides, the CDR3 is TGTGCCAGCAGCGAAACCGGACAGGGGAACTATGGCTACACCTTC.

The chain recombines TRBV15 with TRBJ2-5; no clear D. This CDR3 region has 17 residues. The germline gives CDR1 LNHNV, CDR2 YYDKDF (reference sequence). Trimming removed 1 base from V and 3 bases from J, with 18 bases in between. CDR3 amino acids: CATSRVGSRVWKETQYF. The DNA of the CDR3 is TGTGCCACCAGCAGAGTAGGATCCCGGGTCTGGAAAGAGACCCAGTACTTC.

V and J are TRBV5-4 and TRBJ1-6; 9 bases map to TRBD1. V shed 4 bases and J 14 bases; nucleotides not matched to a gene: 13. Germline V gives CDR1 SGHNT, CDR2 YYREEE (reference sequence). The CDR3 totals 15 residues. CDR3 bases: TGTGCCAGCAGCCTGGACAGGGGCAATTCTGGGGCCCTCCACTTT. This codes for CASSLDRGNSGALHF.

This sequence joins TRBV5-1 and TRBJ2-2, with D maybe TRBD2 (6 bases). Germline V gives CDR1 SGHRS, CDR2 YFSETQ. Deletions cut 4 bases from V and 1 base from J, with 20 bases between. The CDR3 sequence is 18 residues long. In DNA form, the CDR3 reads TGCGCCAGCAGCGCTCCACGGTACGGGACTGGGAACACCGGGGAGCTGTTTTTT. It specifies CASSAPRYGTGNTGELFF.

The chain has TRBV27 and TRBJ2-6; D not certain. Germline V gene sequence: CDR1 MNHEY, CDR2 SMNVEV (reference sequence). The length of the CDR3 is 15 residues. Trimming pared 5 bases from V and 1 base from J, leaving 9 bases between. CDR3 sequence (DNA): TGTGCCAGCAGTCCTTCGTTATCTGGGGCCAACGTCCTGACTTTC. It yields the protein CASSPSLSGANVLTF. Drawing the rest from reference TRBV27 and TRBJ2-6, the complete variable domain is EAQVTQNPRYLITVTGKKLTVTCSQNMNHEYMSWYRQDPGLGLRQIYYSMNVEVTDKGDVPEGYKVSRKEKRNFPLILESPSPNQTSLYFCASSPSLSGANVLTFGAGSRLTVL.

V is TRBV6-2 or TRBV6-3 and J is TRBJ1-1; D gene ambiguous. Germline values: CDR1 MNHEY, CDR2 SVGEGT. Trimming stripped 5 bases from V and 4 bases from J, with 14 bases between. This CDR3 spans 14 amino acids. The CDR3 DNA follows: TGTGCCAGCAGTGCCGGATCGTCGGCCACTGAAGCTTTCTTT. This codes for CASSAGSSATEAFF.

This clone has just one count. The chain is built from TRBV30 and TRBJ1-1; D call uncertain. V was cut by 2 bases and J by 1 base, with 8 bases left in between. CDR1 is GTSNPN, CDR2 SVGIG, per germline (reference sequence). This CDR3 has 13 residues. CDR3 sequence: CAWSNDGNTEAFF. CDR3 bases: TGTGCCTGGAGTAATGACGGGAACACTGAAGCTTTCTTT.

The chain has TRBV30 and TRBJ2-1, with D tentatively TRBD2 (6 bases). The CDR3 extends over 12 amino acids. Looked up from germline, CDR1 is GTSNPN and CDR2 is SVGIG (reference sequence). V was cut by 3 bases and J by 8 bases, with 11 bases left in between. This chain's CDR3 is CAWSEGGDEQFF. CDR3 in DNA: TGTGCCTGGAGCGAAGGAGGGGATGAGCAGTTCTTC.

The genes are TRBV7-8 and TRBJ1-2, with D possibly being TRBD1 (5 bases). Looked up from germline, CDR1 is SGHVS and CDR2 is FQNEAQ. There are 15 residues in the CDR3. Trimming removed 5 bases from V and 4 bases from J, with 17 bases in between. The DNA for the CDR3 is TGTGCCAGCAGCCCGAGGACGGGGCAGGGCTATGGCTACACCTTC. Translating it yields CASSPRTGQGYGYTF.

The chain recombines TRBV5-1 with TRBJ1-1, with D possibly matching TRBD1 (5 bases). The germline V gene encodes CDR1 SGHRS and CDR2 YFSETQ. Trimming took off 0 bases at V and 1 base at J, with 16 bases between the two ends. The CDR3 sequence is 17 residues long. CDR3: CASSLDKGLLTNTEAFF. The CDR3 DNA reads as TGCGCCAGCAGCTTGGACAAGGGACTTCTCACGAACACTGAAGCTTTCTTT.